This record concerns one TCR beta chain sequence. Its specificity is not known. The data were obtained in a study of CD4 T cells in relation to SARS-CoV-2 and coronaviruses. Study context: PBMCs were cultured with antigen for around nine days before TCR beta sequencing. Crossreactive spike epitopes shared across donors were mapped to their HLA restriction. Controls used an HIV-1 Nef peptide pool or no peptide. The study's findings and limits: This crossreactivity analysis covered spike protein alone, no other viral proteins.

Profiled with immunoSEQ multiplex PCR; TCRdb holds only in-frame clones, not every one. The sample carries about 23,000 clones, over 60% recorded once. Before the COVID-19 pandemic, during about 2010-2019, CD4+ T cells were taken from unexposed donors. The cells were cultured for less than twelve days before CD4+ T cells were isolated. Unmatched junction bases numbered 3, after V lost 0 bases and J lost 2 bases. The length of the CDR3 is 15 residues. Germline V gene lookup returns CDR1 ENHRY and CDR2 SYGVKD. The receptor was isolated from a human donor in good health. The gene calls are TRBV10-3 and TRBJ2-7, with TRBD2 identical over 8 bases. Sequenced input: CD4+ T cells from PBMCs, cultured in vitro. CDR3 residues: CAISESTSGTYEQYF. For the CDR3, the DNA is TGTGCCATCAGTGAGTCCACTAGCGGAACCTACGAGCAGTACTTC.